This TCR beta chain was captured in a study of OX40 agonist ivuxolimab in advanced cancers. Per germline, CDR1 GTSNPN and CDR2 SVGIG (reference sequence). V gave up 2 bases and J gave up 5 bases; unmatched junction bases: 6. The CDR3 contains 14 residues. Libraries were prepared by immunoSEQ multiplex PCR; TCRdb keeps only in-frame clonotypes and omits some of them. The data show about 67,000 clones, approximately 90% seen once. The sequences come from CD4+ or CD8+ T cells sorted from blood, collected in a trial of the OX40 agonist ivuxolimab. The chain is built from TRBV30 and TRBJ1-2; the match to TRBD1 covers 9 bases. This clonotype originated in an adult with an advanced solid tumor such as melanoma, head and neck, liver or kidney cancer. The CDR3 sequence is CAWSRPGQGYGYTF. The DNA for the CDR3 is TGTGCCTGGAGTAGACCGGGACAGGGTTATGGCTACACCTTC.